The entry below gives a single T cell receptor beta chain sequence along with its context. This sample stems from a study of PD-L1 blockade in urothelial cancer. Profiled with immunoSEQ multiplex PCR; TCRdb holds only in-frame clones, not every one. The profile shows about 91,000 clones, around four fifths of them singletons. Trimming took 0 bases from V and 1 from J, leaving 9 bases between them. CDR1 and CDR2 (germline): MNHEY, SVGAGI. The CDR3 runs to 15 residues. The time point is: peripheral blood 6 weeks after treatment start. The chain has TRBV6-5 and TRBJ1-1, with D uncertain. The sample was PBMCs, taken around atezolizumab (anti-PD-L1) treatment. The TCR sequence derives from a man in his 70s with urothelial cancer. The CDR3 DNA reads as TGTGCCAGCAGTTACTCGTGGGGAGCGAACACTGAAGCTTTCTTT. Protein: CASSYSWGANTEAFF.